The present entry profiles one T cell receptor (beta chain) with its context. No antigen is known for it. Trimming removed 3 bases from V and 3 bases from J, with 8 bases in between. The CDR3 length is 13 residues. This entry is derived from a study of blood T cells in healthy people across ages. Points from the study as a whole: Both higher diversity and more naive CD4+ cells marked long-lived donors when set against aged donors.

Next came a second PCR, run for roughly 7 to 12 cycles, which used a sample-barcoded 5' primer along with a J-beta primer mix. TCRdb re-called the 5' RACE reads through MiXCR, storing one row per CDR3 protein. This table holds more than 900,000 distinct CDR3 sequences, 25% to 30% found once. These data were also reused for a study on T cells of mothers and their children.

The material sequenced was blood. This clonotype originated in a woman aged 40 to 55 in good health. The J gene is TRBJ1-1, the V gene TRBV12-3 or TRBV12-4; D is uncertain. CDR3 nucleotide sequence: TGTGCCAGCAGTTTCGGGGATTACACTGAAGCTTTCTTT. It codes for CASSFGDYTEAFF.